This T cell receptor (beta chain) was sequenced for a study of T cell changes during pregnancy in multiple sclerosis. Measured with immunoSEQ multiplex PCR; TCRdb has only the in-frame clones, and not every one. The data contain 30,000 to 40,000 clones, 90% of them seen just once; the ten biggest clones take up roughly 0.5%. This clone turned up a few times. The germline V gene encodes CDR1 SGHVS and CDR2 FNYEAQ. V shed 1 base and J shed 4 bases, with 13 bases lying between them. The CDR3 sequence is 15 residues long. This chain connects TRBV7-6 to TRBJ2-5, with D perhaps matching TRBD2 (7 bases). The sequence came from a female donor in good health, enrolled as a control in a pregnancy study. This specimen was CD4+ T cells from peripheral blood mononuclear cells, taken in the first trimester of pregnancy. CDR3 amino acids: CASSLGGGLGETQYF. The CDR3 nucleotides are TGTGCCAGCAGCTTAGGCGGGGGCTTAGGAGAGACCCAGTACTTC.